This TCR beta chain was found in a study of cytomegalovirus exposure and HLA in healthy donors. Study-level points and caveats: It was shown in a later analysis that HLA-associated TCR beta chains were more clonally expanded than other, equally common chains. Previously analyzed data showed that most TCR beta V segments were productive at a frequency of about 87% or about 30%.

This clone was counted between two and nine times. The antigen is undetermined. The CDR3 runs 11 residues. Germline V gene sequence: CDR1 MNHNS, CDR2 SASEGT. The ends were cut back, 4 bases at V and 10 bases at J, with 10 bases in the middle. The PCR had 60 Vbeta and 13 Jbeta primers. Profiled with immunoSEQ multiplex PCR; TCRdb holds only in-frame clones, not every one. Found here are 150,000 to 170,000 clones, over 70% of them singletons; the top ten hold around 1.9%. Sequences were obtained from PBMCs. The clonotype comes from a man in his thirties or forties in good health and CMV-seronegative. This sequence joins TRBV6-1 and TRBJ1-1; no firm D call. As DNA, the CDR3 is TGTGCCAGCAGTGGCCCAAGAGTAGCTTTCTTT. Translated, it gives CASSGPRVAFF.